This T cell receptor (beta chain) was profiled in a study of identical twins. Carrying unique molecular identifiers, the cDNA also gained a universal primer site through template switching. TCRdb independently ran MiXCR on the 5' RACE reads; one entry per CDR3 protein. The sample holds 1.5 million to 2 million distinct CDR3 sequences, about 30% seen once. This clonotype came up a few times. Its antigen remains unidentified. Study conclusions and caveats: Cord blood beta clonotypes that were abundant carried fewer insertions, and memory repertoires showed no such trend. These conclusions were based on statistical analysis (cross-sectional, not following the same donors).

Germline V gene data show CDR1 as MDHEN and CDR2 as SYDVKM. V was cut by 1 base and J by 7 bases, with 14 bases left in between. This CDR3 has 14 amino acids. The chain links TRBV28 to TRBJ2-7; D remains unclear. The material sequenced was cord blood. This receptor was identified in a newborn girl in good health. The CDR3 coding sequence is TGTGCCAGCAGTTTATCGAACCGCCTCCGGGAGCAGTACTTC. This sequence encodes CASSLSNRLREQYF.